One T cell receptor (beta chain) is described in this entry. The entry originates in a study of blood T cell repertoires in COVID-19. Sequencing used immunoSEQ multiplex PCR; TCRdb keeps in-frame clones, though not all of them. The sample consists of 200,000 to 250,000 clones, roughly four fifths of them appearing once. Germline-derived CDR1 and CDR2 are MNHEY and SVGEGT. Trimming cost V 4 bases and J 10 bases; bases outside gene matches: 9. The CDR3 loop spans 13 amino acids. Sequenced material: peripheral blood. The sequence derives from a woman aged 18-29 years with acute or convalescent COVID-19. V gene TRBV6-2 or TRBV6-3 combines with J gene TRBJ2-7; 8 bases are shared with TRBD1. In nucleotides, the CDR3 is TGTGCCAGCAGTTCCGGGACAGGAGCCTTCCAGTACTTC. It encodes CASSSGTGAFQYF.